The 3 T cell receptor beta chains below were found in one sample sequenced in a study of CD8 T cells in ankylosing spondylitis. TCRdb reprocessed the 5' RACE reads via MiXCR and lists one record per CDR3 protein. The sample yields around 770,000 distinct CDR3 sequences, approximately 10% seen once. These receptors' antigens are unknown. General study findings and limits: In ankylosing spondylitis blood, a motif of eight highly homologous TCR beta variants appeared characteristic.

Sequenced: blood, either unsorted or a sorted T cell fraction (not recorded which). The receptors here all came from a male donor with ankylosing spondylitis.

The chain links TRBV20-1 to TRBJ1-2; D call uncertain. There are 11 residues in the CDR3. CDR1 is DFQATT and CDR2 is SNEGSKA in the germline V gene (reference sequence). V was clipped by 2 bases and J by 8 bases, with 9 bases between them. The CDR3 loop is CSARLREGYTF. CDR3 sequence (DNA): TGCAGTGCTAGACTAAGAGAGGGCTACACCTTC.

The chain joins TRBV15 to TRBJ2-5, with D unresolved. There are 13 residues in the CDR3. V dropped 4 bases and J dropped 0 bases, with 6 bases sitting between them. Germline V gene sequence: CDR1 LNHNV, CDR2 YYDKDF (reference sequence). CDR3 bases: TGTGCCACCAGCACTAGGGACCAAGAGACCCAGTACTTC. It specifies CATSTRDQETQYF.

The chain carries TRBV20-1 and TRBJ1-5; the D gene is possibly TRBD1 (6 bases). This CDR3 spans 14 amino acids. Germline-derived CDR1 and CDR2 are DFQATT and SNEGSKA (reference sequence). V was clipped by 6 bases and J by 4 bases, with 16 bases between them. CDR3 sequence: CSAPSTGFNQPQHF. The CDR3 nucleotides read TGCAGTGCCCCCTCCACAGGGTTTAATCAGCCCCAGCATTTT.